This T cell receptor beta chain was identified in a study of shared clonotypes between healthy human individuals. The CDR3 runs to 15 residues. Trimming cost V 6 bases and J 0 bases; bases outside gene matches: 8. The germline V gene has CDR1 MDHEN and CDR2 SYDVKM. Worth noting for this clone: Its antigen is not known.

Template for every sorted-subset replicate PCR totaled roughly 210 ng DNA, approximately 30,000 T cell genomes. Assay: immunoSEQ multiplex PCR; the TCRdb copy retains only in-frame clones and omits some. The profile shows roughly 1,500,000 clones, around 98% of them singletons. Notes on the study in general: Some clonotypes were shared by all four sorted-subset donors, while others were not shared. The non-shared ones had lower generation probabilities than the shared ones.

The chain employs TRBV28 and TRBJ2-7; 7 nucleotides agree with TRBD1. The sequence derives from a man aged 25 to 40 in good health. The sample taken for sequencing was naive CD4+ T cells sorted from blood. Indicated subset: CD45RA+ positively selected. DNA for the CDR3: TGTGCCAGCAGATGGAGCCGGGACAGCTCCTACGAGCAGTACTTC. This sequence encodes CASRWSRDSSYEQYF. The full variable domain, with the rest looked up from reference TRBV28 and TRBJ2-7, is DVKVTQSSRYLVKRTGEKVFLECVQDMDHENMFWYRQDPGLGLRLIYFSYDVKMKEKGDIPEGYSVSREKKERFSLILESASTNQTSMYLCASRWSRDSSYEQYFGPGTRLTVT.